This is a list of T cell receptor beta chains from one sample in a study of T-cell memory formation after mild COVID-19. TCRdb itself ran the 5' RACE reads through MiXCR, one entry per CDR3 protein. This table has approximately 500,000 distinct CDR3 sequences, around a quarter appearing once. What was sequenced was PBMCs or a T cell subset sorted from them (not recorded which). The receptors derive from an adult woman who had mild COVID-19 (a few samples of this study predate the infection). Cell type and time point are not known. The CDR3 runs from the conserved cysteine through the conserved F or W. The D gene is left open where the match is weak. The size of a clone is reported for some rows only, either as once, few or many, or as a class for expanded clones.

>few|TRBV30|TRBJ2-1|.
CAWDRDTYNEQFF
TGTGCCTGGGATCGGGACACCTACAATGAGCAGTTCTTC
>.|TRBV7-9|TRBJ2-3|TRBD2
CASSLSLAGGPSDTQYF
TGTGCCAGCAGCTTATCCCTAGCGGGAGGGCCATCAGATACGCAGTATTTT
>.|TRBV20-1|TRBJ1-2|.
CSAREPGRSNYGYTF
TGCAGTGCTAGAGAGCCGGGACGGTCGAACTATGGCTACACCTTC
>few|TRBV30|TRBJ1-6|TRBD1
CAWNRDRGPSPLHF
TGTGCCTGGAACCGGGACAGGGGACCTTCACCCCTCCACTTT
>.|TRBV7-9|TRBJ1-2|.
CASSRGGAYNYGYTF
TGTGCCAGCAGCCGAGGAGGGGCCTATAACTATGGCTACACCTTC
>.|TRBV7-9|TRBJ2-3|TRBD2
CASSSSAGLAGDDTQYF
TGTGCCAGCAGCTCCTCCGCGGGACTAGCGGGAGACGATACGCAGTATTTT
>.|TRBV10-3|TRBJ2-7|.
CAIGSSGYEQYF
TGTGCCATCGGAAGTAGCGGCTACGAGCAGTACTTC
>few|TRBV5-1|TRBJ2-1|TRBD2
CASSNVAGDGEQFF
TGCGCCAGCAGCAATGTAGCGGGGGACGGTGAGCAGTTCTTC
>.|TRBV10-3|TRBJ1-2|TRBD1
CAISQDRGGYTF
TGTGCCATCAGTCAGGACAGGGGTGGCTACACCTTC
>few|TRBV6-1|TRBJ1-4|TRBD1
CASSEAFPGQHNEKLFF
TGTGCCAGCAGTGAAGCGTTCCCGGGACAGCATAATGAAAAACTGTTTTTT
>few|TRBV4-3|TRBJ2-1|.
CASSQARASYNEQFF
TGCGCCAGCAGCCAAGCCCGGGCCTCCTACAATGAGCAGTTCTTC
>few|TRBV10-3|TRBJ1-6|TRBD1
CAISESPGQNNSPLHF
TGTGCCATCAGTGAGTCCCCGGGACAGAATAATTCACCCCTCCACTTT
>.|TRBV4-2|TRBJ2-7|TRBD1
CASSQVGQSQEQYF
TGTGCCAGCAGCCAAGTGGGACAGAGTCAGGAGCAGTACTTC
>few|TRBV7-2|TRBJ1-3|.
CASSLEAGRSGNTIYF
TGTGCCAGCAGCTTAGAGGCAGGGCGCTCTGGAAACACCATATATTTT
>few|TRBV6-2/TRBV6-3|TRBJ2-3|TRBD2
CASSYSRLAGAADTQYF
TGTGCCAGCAGTTACTCACGGCTAGCGGGAGCAGCAGATACGCAGTATTTT
>few|TRBV11-3|TRBJ2-5|TRBD2
CASSYGPGGWSETQYF
TGTGCCAGCAGCTACGGGCCGGGAGGATGGTCGGAGACCCAGTACTTC
>few|TRBV19|TRBJ1-1|.
CASSTMQRNEAFF
TGTGCCAGTAGTACAATGCAGCGGAATGAAGCTTTCTTT
>.|TRBV12-3/TRBV12-4|TRBJ1-1|.
CASRRLLSGSTEAFF
TGTGCCAGCAGAAGGCTACTTTCAGGGTCCACTGAAGCTTTCTTT
>few|TRBV12-3/TRBV12-4|TRBJ2-1|TRBD2
CASSSASGAPYNEQFF
TGTGCCAGCAGTTCAGCTAGCGGGGCCCCCTACAATGAGCAGTTCTTC
>.|TRBV2|TRBJ2-1|TRBD1
CASGTAVYNEQFF
TGTGCCAGCGGGACAGCAGTCTACAATGAGCAGTTCTTC
>few|TRBV15|TRBJ2-1|TRBD2
CATSRKRLAGEYNEQFF
TGTGCCACCAGCAGAAAAAGACTAGCGGGAGAATACAATGAGCAGTTCTTC
>few|TRBV7-8|TRBJ1-5|.
CASSQGRLGYQPQHF
TGTGCCAGCAGCCAGGGACGGCTGGGGTATCAGCCCCAGCATTTT
>few|TRBV6-5|TRBJ2-6|TRBD1
CASSPGTGGSGANVLTF
TGTGCCTCTTCCCCCGGGACAGGGGGCTCTGGGGCCAACGTCCTGACTTTC
>few|TRBV20-1|TRBJ1-1|.
CSASPTAWNTEAFF
TGCAGTGCTAGCCCCACAGCCTGGAACACTGAAGCTTTCTTT